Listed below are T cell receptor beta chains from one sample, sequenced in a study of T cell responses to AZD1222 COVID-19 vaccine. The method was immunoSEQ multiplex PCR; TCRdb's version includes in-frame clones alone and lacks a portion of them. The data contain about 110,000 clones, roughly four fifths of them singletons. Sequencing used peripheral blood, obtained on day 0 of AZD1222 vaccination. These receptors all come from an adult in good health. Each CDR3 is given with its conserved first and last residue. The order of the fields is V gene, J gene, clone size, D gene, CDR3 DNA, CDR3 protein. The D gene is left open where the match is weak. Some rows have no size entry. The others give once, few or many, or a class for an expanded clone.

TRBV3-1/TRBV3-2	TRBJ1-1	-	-	TGTGCCAGCAGCCAAGGGGGCACTGAAGCTTTCTTT	CASSQGGTEAFF
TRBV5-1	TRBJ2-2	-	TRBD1	TGCGCCAGCAGCCCAGGGACAGGGGTGAACACCGGGGAGCTGTTTTTT	CASSPGTGVNTGELFF
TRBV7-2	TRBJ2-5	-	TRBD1	TGTGCCAGCAGCTGGGGAGACAGGGTCGCTGGGGAGACCCAGTACTTC	CASSWGDRVAGETQYF
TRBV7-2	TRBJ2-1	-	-	TGTGCCAGCAGCTTAGCGAGACTCAATGAGCAGTTCTTC	CASSLARLNEQFF
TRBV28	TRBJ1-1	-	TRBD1	TGTGCCAGCAGTCGCAGGGGGCTCACTGAAGCTTTCTTT	CASSRRGLTEAFF
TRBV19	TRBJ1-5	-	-	TGTGCCAGTAGTATGCGTGGTCAGCCCCAGCATTTT	CASSMRGQPQHF
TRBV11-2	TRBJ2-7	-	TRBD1	TGTGCCAGCAGCTTATCAGGGGGTTTCGATCACGAGCAGTACTTC	CASSLSGGFDHEQYF
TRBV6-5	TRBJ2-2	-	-	TGTGCCAGCAGTTACTTGGGCGAGCTGTTTTTT	CASSYLGELFF
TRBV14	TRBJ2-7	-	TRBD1	TGTGCCAGCAGCCTTGGGGACAGACTATACGAGCAGTACTTC	CASSLGDRLYEQYF
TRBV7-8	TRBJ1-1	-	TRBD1	TGTGCCAGCAGCCCATCGACAGGGGGGTTTGAGGGCACTGAAGCTTTCTTT	CASSPSTGGFEGTEAFF
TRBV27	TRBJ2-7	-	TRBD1	TGTGCCAGCAGTTTATCCGGACAGGGCCGCTCCTACGAGCAGTACTTC	CASSLSGQGRSYEQYF
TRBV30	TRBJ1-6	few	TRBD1	TGTGCCTGGAGTCCGGGACAGGATTATTCACCCCTCCACTTT	CAWSPGQDYSPLHF
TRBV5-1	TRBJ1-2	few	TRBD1	TGCGCCAGCAGCTGGGGGACAGGGAGGGACTATGGCTACACCTTC	CASSWGTGRDYGYTF
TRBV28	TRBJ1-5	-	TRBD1	TGTGCCAGCAGTCTATCAACAGGGGGCTATCAGCCCCAGCATTTT	CASSLSTGGYQPQHF
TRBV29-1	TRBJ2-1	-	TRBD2	TGCAGCGTTGTCACTACTAGCGGGAGGGCCAGTGAGCAGTTCTTC	CSVVTTSGRASEQFF
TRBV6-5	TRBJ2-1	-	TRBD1	TGTGCCAGCAGATATGACAGGGGCTCCCAGGGGGAGCAGTTCTTC	CASRYDRGSQGEQFF
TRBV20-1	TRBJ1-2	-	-	TGCAGTGCTAGTGAGAGCACCTATGGCTACACCTTC	CSASESTYGYTF
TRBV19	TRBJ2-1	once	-	TGTGCCAGTAGGACCTTTCACGGGGGCGATGAGCAGTTCTTC	CASRTFHGGDEQFF
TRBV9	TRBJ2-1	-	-	TGTGCCAGCAGCGGAACTAACGCTGAGCAGTTCTTC	CASSGTNAEQFF
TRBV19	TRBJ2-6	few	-	TGTGCCAGTAGTTCGGGGCGAATCTCTGGGGCCAACGTCCTGACTTTC	CASSSGRISGANVLTF
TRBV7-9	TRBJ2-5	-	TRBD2	TGTGCCAGCAGCCTAGCGGGAGGGGTCAAGACCCAGTACTTC	CASSLAGGVKTQYF
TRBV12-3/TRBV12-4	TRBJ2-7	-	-	TGTGCCAGCCGGGACAACTCCTACGAGCAGTACTTC	CASRDNSYEQYF
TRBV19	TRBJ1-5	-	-	TGTGCCACCCACGATGACTTTGGGAGCAATCAGCCCCAGCATTTT	CATHDDFGSNQPQHF
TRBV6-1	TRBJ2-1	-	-	TGTGCCAGCAGTGAAATCGGAGGTTATCACAATGAGCAGTTCTTC	CASSEIGGYHNEQFF
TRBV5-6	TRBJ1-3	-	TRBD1	TGTGCCAGCAGCTCGGACAGGGAGGAAAACACCATATATTTT	CASSSDREENTIYF
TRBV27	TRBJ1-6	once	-	TGTGCCAGCAGTTTTCGTCGGACATCTAATTCACCCCTCCACTTT	CASSFRRTSNSPLHF